This TCR beta chain originates from a study of Tregs in tolerant kidney transplant recipients. Germline V gene data show CDR1 as SGHRS and CDR2 as YFSETQ. The CDR3 is made up of 15 amino acids. Study results and caveats: In tolerant patients, donor-specific Tregs outgrew total Tregs, suggesting antigen-driven expansion.

Sequencing used immunoSEQ multiplex PCR; TCRdb keeps in-frame clones, though not all of them. This repertoire shows 50,000 to 80,000 clones, approximately 98% found once; its top ten account for approximately 0.34%. As concerns this clone: Its target is not known. At one end the junction does not follow the germline gene, possibly because of a read error.

The chain uses TRBV5-1 and TRBJ2-1; TRBD2 aligns across 11 bases. The sequences come from Tregs from blood, collected before the transplant. The TCR sequence derives from a human donor who received a combined kidney and bone marrow transplant. CDR3 amino acids: CASSPGRASGGTQIF. The DNA of the CDR3 is TGCGCCAGCAGCCCTGGTCGGGCTAGCGGGGGGACTCAGATCTTC.